The present TCR beta chain was sequenced within a study of identical twins. The CDR3 is made up of 18 amino acids. The V gene end was trimmed by 0 bases and the J gene end by 7 bases; junction bases not matched to a gene: 7. Germline V lookup: CDR1 LGHNA, CDR2 YNFKEQ. This clonotype was recorded at least ten times. Its antigen is unknown. Study-wide findings and caveats: Whereas memory repertoires showed no such difference, abundant cord blood beta clonotypes carried fewer insertions. Twins shared beta out-of-frame sequences in excess, but this excess was weaker.

A template switching step contributed a universal primer site, while unique molecular identifiers were present in the cDNA. TCRdb analysed the 5' RACE reads with MiXCR anew, one entry per CDR3 protein. In the table there are around 530,000 distinct CDR3 sequences, roughly 15% of which are singletons. These same data were also listed under a study on yellow fever vaccine responses in identical twins.

Material: CD4+ T cells sorted from blood. The receptor was isolated from a woman aged 18-30 years in good health. The chain joins TRBV4-2 to TRBJ2-1; 15 nucleotides agree with TRBD2. Here the CDR3 reads CASSQDTGTSGRKNEQFF. CDR3 nucleotides: TGTGCCAGCAGCCAAGACACCGGGACTAGCGGGAGGAAGAATGAGCAGTTCTTC.